Presented here are 2 T cell receptor beta chains from one specimen sequenced in a study of OX40 agonist ivuxolimab in advanced cancers. TCRdb keeps only in-frame clones here, not all; method: immunoSEQ multiplex PCR. The data contain tens of thousands of clones, 70% to 85% of them singletons. Sample: CD4+ or CD8+ T cells sorted from blood, taken in a trial of the OX40 agonist ivuxolimab. Receptors originate from an adult with an advanced solid tumor such as melanoma, head and neck, liver or kidney cancer.

The V gene is TRBV7-2, the J gene TRBJ2-3; 8 bases match TRBD2. With 4 bases clipped from V and 2 bases from J, the junction kept 8 bases outside the gene matches. There are 16 residues in the CDR3. The germline gives CDR1 SGHTA, CDR2 FQGNSA. The CDR3 reads CASSSIAGRATDTQYF. The DNA of the CDR3 is TGTGCCAGCAGCTCCATAGCGGGGCGGGCCACAGATACGCAGTATTTT.

The CDR3 nucleotides are TGTGCCAGCAGTTACTCCCCACAGCGGTCACCCCTCCACTTT. This sequence encodes CASSYSPQRSPLHF. V usage is TRBV6-6 and J usage is TRBJ1-6, with D uncertain. CDR3 length: 14 amino acids. The V and J ends lost 0 bases and 10 bases respectively, with 10 bases between them. The germline CDR1 and CDR2 sequences are MNHNY and SVGAGI (reference sequence).